The next 27 T cell receptor beta chains were all read from a single sample in a study of blood T cell repertoires in COVID-19. The table came from immunoSEQ multiplex PCR; TCRdb's copy has only in-frame clones and leaves some out. The sample has 20,000 to 25,000 clones; around three quarters are singletons. Sequencing was done on a sample of peripheral blood. Source of these receptors: a man in his sixties with active COVID-19.

V gene TRBV7-9 combines with J gene TRBJ2-3, with 9 positions matching TRBD1. The junction had 3 bases not matched to a gene; V was cut back by 7 bases and J by 4 bases. Germline CDR1 SEHNR, CDR2 FQNEAQ (reference sequence). The CDR3 consists of 13 residues. DNA of the CDR3: TGTGCCAGCACCCGGACAGGGGCAGATACGCAGTATTTT. Protein product: CASTRTGADTQYF.

The chain has TRBV10-3 and TRBJ2-5, with 7 bases aligning to TRBD2. This CDR3 spans 14 amino acids. Losses at the gene ends were 6 bases for V and 4 bases for J; bases not matched to a gene: 8. Germline CDR1 ENHRY, CDR2 SYGVKD. The CDR3 protein is CAIRTEGGTETQYF. The CDR3, as DNA: TGTGCCATCAGGACGGAGGGAGGGACAGAGACCCAGTACTTC.

V is TRBV30 and J is TRBJ2-7; D perhaps matches TRBD1 (5 bases). Trimming removed 3 bases at V and 1 base at J, with 7 bases between. The CDR3 is 12 residues long. CDR1 GTSNPN and CDR2 SVGIG come from the germline V gene (reference sequence). CDR3 residues: CAWSAGSYEQYF. The CDR3 coding sequence is TGTGCCTGGAGCGCAGGGTCCTACGAGCAGTACTTC.

The genes are TRBV11-1 and TRBJ2-1; 8 positions agree with TRBD1. Germline V gene data show CDR1 as SGHAT and CDR2 as FQDESV (reference sequence). The CDR3 sequence is 15 residues long. The V segment lost 5 bases and the J segment 7 bases; nucleotides outside the gene matches: 10. The CDR3 loop reads CASSRHQGAGNEQFF. Here the CDR3 DNA reads TGTGCCAGCAGCCGACACCAGGGGGCGGGTAATGAGCAGTTCTTC. Using reference TRBV11-1 and TRBJ2-1 for the parts outside the CDR3, the full variable domain is EAEVAQSPRYKITEKSQAVAFWCDPISGHATLYWYRQILGQGPELLVQFQDESVVDDSQLPKDRFSAERLKGVDSTLKIQPAELGDSAMYLCASSRHQGAGNEQFFGPGTRLTVL.

This chain links TRBV14 with TRBJ2-3; 12 nucleotides match TRBD2. With V trimmed by 4 bases and J by 4 bases, 18 bases remained unmatched. Per germline, CDR1 SGHDN and CDR2 FVKESK. CDR3 length equals 20 residues. CDR3 in amino acids: CASSRQGKLAGGPRADTQYF. The CDR3 DNA is TGTGCCAGCAGCCGACAGGGGAAACTAGCGGGAGGTCCGAGGGCAGATACGCAGTATTTT. Complete variable domain (other parts from reference TRBV14 and TRBJ2-3): EAGVTQFPSHSVIEKGQTVTLRCDPISGHDNLYWYRRVMGKEIKFLLHFVKESKQDESGMPNNRFLAERTGGTYSTLKVQPAELEDSGVYFCASSRQGKLAGGPRADTQYFGPGTRLTVL.

The chain recombines TRBV19 with TRBJ1-5; D is unresolved. Germline CDR1 is LNHDA and CDR2 is SQIVND (reference sequence). With 2 bases removed from V and 1 base from J, the gap between germline ends came to 9 bases. The CDR3 has 15 residues. This chain's CDR3 is CASSIQDSSNQPQHF. CDR3 sequence (DNA): TGTGCCAGTAGTATACAGGATTCGAGCAATCAGCCCCAGCATTTT.

The count of this clone is one. This chain connects TRBV11-2 to TRBJ2-3; 11 bases line up with TRBD2. This CDR3 has 16 amino acids. Germline V gene lookup returns CDR1 SGHAT and CDR2 FQNNGV. V was clipped by 3 bases and J by 2 bases; unmatched bases: 4. The CDR3 loop is CASSFGTSGFTDTQYF. The CDR3 nucleotides are TGTGCCAGCAGCTTCGGGACTAGCGGCTTCACAGATACGCAGTATTTT.

This clone was seen a few times. CDR3 in amino acids: CASSQPDRVGRNEQFF. The DNA of the CDR3 is TGCGCCAGCAGTCAACCGGACAGGGTGGGGAGAAATGAGCAGTTCTTC. The rearrangement joins TRBV23-1 to TRBJ2-1; 8 bases line up with TRBD1. TRBV23-1 counts as an open reading frame of uncertain function. The CDR3 has 16 residues. With V trimmed by 2 bases and J by 7 bases, 10 bases remained unmatched.

Only one count was recorded for this clone. The chain has TRBV20-1 and TRBJ2-1, with D tentatively TRBD1 (6 bases). V lost 7 bases and J lost 5, with 9 bases in between. There are 11 residues in the CDR3. Looked up from germline, CDR1 is DFQATT and CDR2 is SNEGSKA (reference sequence). The DNA of the CDR3 is TGCAGTGTTGGGGGCAACAATGAGCAGTTCTTC. Protein product: CSVGGNNEQFF.

The gene calls are TRBV7-2 and TRBJ2-5; the D gene is possibly TRBD1 (7 bases). The V end was cut by 3 bases, the J end by 5 bases, with 16 bases between. The length of the CDR3 is 15 residues. Germline CDR1 SGHTA, CDR2 FQGNSA. DNA of the CDR3: TGTGCCAGCAGCTTCGCGGGATCAGGGGGGGAGACCCAGTACTTC. Its protein is CASSFAGSGGETQYF.

This chain uses TRBV19 with TRBJ1-1; no definite D call. Trimming left V 10 bases short and J 1 base short, with 10 bases between. The CDR3 totals 12 residues. Germline CDR1 reads LNHDA; CDR2 reads SQIVND (reference sequence). The CDR3 here is CATHGRNTEAFF. The CDR3 DNA is TGTGCCACCCATGGCAGGAACACTGAAGCTTTCTTT. The complete variable domain, with remaining parts taken from reference TRBV19 and TRBJ1-1, reads DGGITQSPKYLFRKEGQNVTLSCEQNLNHDAMYWYRQDPGQGLRLIYYSQIVNDFQKGDIAEGYSVSREKKESFPLTVTSAQKNPTAFYLCATHGRNTEAFFGQGTRLTVV.

The chain is built from TRBV10-3 and TRBJ2-5; no definite D call. CDR3 size: 13 residues. With 2 bases removed from V and 5 bases from J, the gap between germline ends came to 9 bases. Germline V gene sequence: CDR1 ENHRY, CDR2 SYGVKD. The CDR3 loop reads CAISEPREETQYF. The CDR3 DNA is TGTGCCATCAGTGAGCCTAGAGAGGAGACCCAGTACTTC.

The V call is TRBV7-9, the J call TRBJ2-2; tentative D call: TRBD2 (5 bases). V gave up 5 bases and J gave up 0 bases, with 19 bases separating them. CDR3 length: 18 amino acids. Germline CDR1 and CDR2: SEHNR and FQNEAQ (reference sequence). DNA of the CDR3: TGTGCCAGCAGCCCACTAGTTGATCATTACGCGAACACCGGGGAGCTGTTTTTT. Its protein is CASSPLVDHYANTGELFF.

V is TRBV10-3 and J is TRBJ2-7; 9 bases agree with TRBD1. Germline V gene data show CDR1 as ENHRY and CDR2 as SYGVKD. This CDR3 has 14 residues. Trimming took 10 bases from V and 2 from J; bases not matched to a gene: 9. In DNA, the CDR3 is TGTGCCACAGGAGACAGGGGGGGTCCCTACGAGCAGTACTTC. It is translated as CATGDRGGPYEQYF.

The chain has TRBV18 and TRBJ2-7; D is possibly TRBD2 (5 bases). Trimming shortened V by 5 bases and J by 9 bases, and 17 bases separated the two germline ends. The germline gives CDR1 KGHSH, CDR2 LQKENI. The CDR3 spans 13 residues. In DNA form, the CDR3 reads TGTGCCAGCTCAATCTCGGACTCCCGGGGGCAGTACTTC. Protein: CASSISDSRGQYF.

The chain employs TRBV6-5 and TRBJ2-5; D may be TRBD2 (6 bases). Germline lookup yields CDR1 MNHEY and CDR2 SVGAGI. Trimming left V 6 bases short and J 0 bases short, with 11 bases between. This CDR3 is 14 amino acids long. The CDR3 DNA follows: TGTGCCAGCAGGACGGGACTCGACCAAGAGACCCAGTACTTC. It yields the protein CASRTGLDQETQYF.

The chain combines TRBV19 with TRBJ1-5; 7 bases are shared with TRBD1. The CDR3 runs 14 residues. Looked up from germline, CDR1 is LNHDA and CDR2 is SQIVND (reference sequence). The J segment lost 3 bases and the V segment lost 6 bases, leaving 5 bases of the junction unmatched. CDR3 region: CASRTGTANQPQHF. In DNA, the CDR3 is TGTGCCAGTAGAACAGGGACAGCCAATCAGCCCCAGCATTTT.

The chain has TRBV19 and TRBJ2-7, with 7 bases lining up with TRBD1. This CDR3 is built from 14 residues. V gave up 1 base and J gave up 2 bases; unmatched junction bases: 2. Germline CDR1 and CDR2: LNHDA and SQIVND (reference sequence). CDR3 residues: CASSIGDSTYEQYF. The CDR3, as DNA: TGTGCCAGTAGTATAGGGGACAGTACCTACGAGCAGTACTTC.

This chain links TRBV5-5 with TRBJ2-6, with 8 bases fitting TRBD1. Germline V gives CDR1 SGHKS, CDR2 YYEKEE (reference sequence). The V segment lost 3 bases and the J segment 0 bases; nucleotides outside the gene matches: 8. This CDR3 region has 18 residues. Here the CDR3 DNA reads TGTGCCAGCAGCTCCGCCGGGACAGGAATCTCTGGGGCCAACGTCCTGACTTTC. This codes for CASSSAGTGISGANVLTF.

The gene calls are TRBV9 and TRBJ1-3; D unclear. CDR1 and CDR2 (germline): SGDLS, YYNGEE. Trimming shortened V by 3 bases and J by 4 bases, and 14 bases separated the two germline ends. The CDR3 consists of 15 residues. CDR3 in DNA: TGTGCCAGCAGCGACGAGGGAAGGAAGGGAAACACCATATATTTT. This encodes CASSDEGRKGNTIYF.

Regarding this clone: Other DNA sequences within the sample encode an identical CDR3. The chain recombines TRBV27 with TRBJ1-1; D unclear. CDR1 is MNHEY, CDR2 SMNVEV, per germline (reference sequence). The CDR3 has 13 amino acids. V was cut by 2 bases and J by 1 base, with 5 bases left in between. CDR3 sequence (DNA): TGTGCCAGCAGTTTAGGCCAGAACACTGAAGCTTTCTTT. Encoded protein: CASSLGQNTEAFF.

The V gene is TRBV2, the J gene TRBJ2-3, with 10 bases fitting TRBD1. Germline V gene sequence: CDR1 SNHLY, CDR2 FYNNEI. The CDR3 length is 14 residues. V shed 7 bases and J 3 bases; nucleotides not matched to a gene: 4. CDR3 nucleotides: TGTGCCAGCATCCCGGGACAGGGGACAGATACGCAGTATTTT. It specifies CASIPGQGTDTQYF.

The chain recombines TRBV3-1 (or the pseudogene TRBV3-2) with TRBJ2-2; 11 bases are shared with TRBD1. The CDR3 totals 17 residues. CDR1 is LGHDT, CDR2 YNNKEL, per germline (reference sequence). Trimming at V came to 4 bases and at J to 3 bases, leaving 7 bases not matched to a gene. The CDR3, as DNA: TGTGCCAGCAGCCGGAGAGGACAGGGGGCGGACACCGGGGAGCTGTTTTTT. Amino acid sequence: CASSRRGQGADTGELFF.

J is TRBJ2-7 and V is TRBV5-5; the D gene is possibly TRBD1 (6 bases). The CDR3 consists of 16 residues. Germline CDR1 and CDR2: SGHKS and YYEKEE (reference sequence). V was trimmed by 3 bases and J by 1 base, leaving 17 bases between them. The CDR3 reads CASSWGTGLISYEQYF. The CDR3 region has the DNA TGTGCCAGCAGCTGGGGAACAGGGCTGATTTCCTACGAGCAGTACTTC.

This sequence joins TRBV4-2 and TRBJ2-3; TRBD2 aligns across 8 bases. The CDR3 is 15 residues long. Germline V lookup: CDR1 LGHNA, CDR2 YNFKEQ. The J segment lost 4 bases and the V segment lost 2 bases, leaving 5 bases of the junction unmatched. The CDR3 nucleotides are TGTGCCAGCAGCCAAACTACGGGAGGGGCAGATACGCAGTATTTT. It yields the protein CASSQTTGGADTQYF.

The gene calls are TRBV6-5 and TRBJ2-7; TRBD1 aligns across 10 bases. The CDR3 covers 15 residues. Unmatched junction bases numbered 5, after V lost 2 bases and J lost 4 bases. CDR1 MNHEY and CDR2 SVGAGI come from the germline V gene. The CDR3: CASSYQGTGAYEQYF. Written as DNA, the CDR3 is TGTGCCAGCAGTTACCAGGGGACAGGGGCATACGAGCAGTACTTC.

This chain connects TRBV3-1 (or the pseudogene TRBV3-2) to TRBJ2-7; the D gene is possibly TRBD2 (6 bases). CDR3 length: 15 residues. Germline CDR1 LGHDT, CDR2 YNNKEL (reference sequence). V dropped 1 base and J dropped 0 bases, with 10 bases sitting between them. The chain's CDR3 is CASSQGLGLSYEQYF. Here the CDR3 DNA reads TGTGCCAGCAGCCAAGGGCTGGGACTCTCCTACGAGCAGTACTTC.